The following is a TCR beta chain sequence with its context. This sample was included in a study of T cell responses to AZD1222 COVID-19 vaccine. Some clones are missing from TCRdb's copy, which holds only in-frame ones; the method was immunoSEQ multiplex PCR. The sample lists about 150,000 clones; more than 90% were seen once. CDR3 length: 16 residues. The V gene's germline CDR1 is SGDLS and CDR2 YYNGEE. V lost 0 bases to trimming and J lost 5 bases, with 15 bases between them. The material was peripheral blood, obtained on day 0 of AZD1222 vaccination. The clonotype comes from an adult in good health. J is TRBJ2-1 and V is TRBV9; D not certain. Written as DNA, the CDR3 is TGTGCCAGCAGCGTAGCTCTCGGCGGAACAGACAATGAGCAGTTCTTC. Protein sequence: CASSVALGGTDNEQFF.